Detailed here is one TCR beta chain. Taking its sample share into account, this clone is medium-sized (0.01 to 0.1%). Its antigen remains unidentified. There are no base qualities to consult, and no much larger clone falls within one base. This sample was included in a study of T cells in localized non-small cell lung cancer (TCRdb year 2020). About the investigation overall: T cell repertoires of 236 early-stage NSCLC patients were analyzed, with tumors being compared against uninvolved tumor-adjacent lungs. All 220 or so NSCLC patients in the cohort were treatment-naive and had localized lung tumors that were resected. NSCLC patients had a mean age of around 61 years, and 129 were male and over 85 female. The full study reports these points: Multi-region tumor sequencing was not performed, so intratumor heterogeneity could not be excluded. Higher T cell density in blood was associated with longer overall survival, whereas higher clonality in adjacent lung was associated with shorter survival. Because the study design was exploratory, TCR variables were selected using unadjusted p-values without false-discovery rate correction. Uninvolved tumor-adjacent lung showed the highest T cell clonality, higher than tumor, which suggests more focused antigenic responses in the adjacent lung. Of the top 100 tumor clones, a median of approximately 60 were detected in paired uninvolved adjacent lung; around 27 were also among that lung's top 100.

V has 3 bases trimmed and J has 4 bases trimmed; junction bases matching no gene number 5. The CDR1 and CDR2 encoded by the germline V gene are SGHVS and FNYEAQ. The CDR3 measures 15 amino acids from cysteine to phenylalanine. The DNA shown is the 45-base CDR3, in frame from base 1. At diagnosis, peripheral blood, uninvolved tumor-adjacent lung and tumor were collected and stored as a combination of fresh-frozen and FFPE material. The immunoSEQ Assay was used to sequence TCR beta CDR3 regions from DNA. The paper's data handling went like this. T cell density was computed as TCR beta template counts normalized to usable DNA estimated by amplifying housekeeping genes. Using the preseqR package, richness was estimated by extrapolating to 120,000 templates for tissue samples and 400,000 templates for PBMC samples. Clonality was defined by subtracting Pielou's evenness from one. Differential abundance testing on productive amino-acid clonotypes, with a minimum total count of 5 and an alpha of 0.1, was used to identify tissue-enriched TCRs. The Jaccard Index and the Morisita Overlap Index were used to measure repertoire overlap between compartments. TCR beta CDR3s were clustered by GLIPH together with public tetramer-defined viral CDR3s, and at least three viral sequences plus V-gene enrichment were required for viral motifs. TCRdb's version of the immuneACCESS table is confined to in-frame rearrangements and falls short of the full clone set. An unresolved V gene accounts for under half of the shortfall where checked; the remainder is of unknown origin. Clonal size and the V and J genes are those of that table, whereas D and trimming came from the DNA. The sample profile shows 1,500 or so clones; about 26% of them were found once. Under 30% of the sample is held by the ten biggest clonotypes.

The sequence is built from TRBV7-6 and TRBJ2-7; 11 bases in the middle match TRBD2. The clonotype was recovered from a man aged 40-75 years with stage II squamous cell lung carcinoma. Sequencing was performed on lung tumor tissue, taken before any cancer treatment. The DNA sequence is TGTGCCAGCAGCTTGGAGATAGCGGGAGGGTACGAGCAGTACTTC. The resulting protein is CASSLEIAGGYEQYF.